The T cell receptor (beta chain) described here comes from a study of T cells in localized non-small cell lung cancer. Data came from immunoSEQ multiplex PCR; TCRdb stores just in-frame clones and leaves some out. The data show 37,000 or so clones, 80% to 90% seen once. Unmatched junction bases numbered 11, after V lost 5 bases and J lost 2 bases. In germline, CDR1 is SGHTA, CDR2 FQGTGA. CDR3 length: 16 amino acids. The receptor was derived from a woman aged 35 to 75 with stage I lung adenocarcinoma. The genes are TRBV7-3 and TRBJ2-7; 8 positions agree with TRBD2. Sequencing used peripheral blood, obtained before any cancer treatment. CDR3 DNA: TGTGCCAGCAGCCCCTCCGGGGGGGAGGCTACCTACGAGCAGTACTTC. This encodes CASSPSGGEATYEQYF.